Presented here are 17 T cell receptor beta chains from one specimen sequenced in a study of blood T cell repertoires in COVID-19. Profiling relied on immunoSEQ multiplex PCR, and the TCRdb table lists in-frame clones only, not all of them. Among about 93,000 clones, under 90% were seen once, and the ten largest hold approximately 1.5%. Sequencing was performed on peripheral blood. All receptors come from a human donor with active COVID-19. The donor label of this sample is uncertain.

The chain has TRBV12-5 and TRBJ1-2, with D possibly being TRBD1 (6 bases). The germline CDR1 and CDR2 sequences are LGHNT and FRNRAP. This CDR3 is 14 amino acids long. Trimming stripped 2 bases from V and 5 bases from J, with 12 bases between. CDR3 sequence (DNA): TGTGCTAGTGGTTTGTGGGGGGGCGCGTATGGCTACACCTTC. Translation: CASGLWGGAYGYTF.

The chain carries TRBV27 and TRBJ2-3, with 8 bases matching TRBD2. The germline V gene has CDR1 MNHEY and CDR2 SMNVEV (reference sequence). Losses at the gene ends were 3 bases for V and 1 base for J; bases not matched to a gene: 0. CDR3 size: 14 residues. DNA of the CDR3: TGTGCCAGCAGTTTTAGCGGGGGCACAGATACGCAGTATTTT. Amino acids: CASSFSGGTDTQYF.

The chain has TRBV6-1 and TRBJ1-2, with D maybe TRBD1 (6 bases). Trimming shortened V by 3 bases and J by 2 bases, and 10 bases separated the two germline ends. The germline CDR1 and CDR2 sequences are MNHNS and SASEGT. CDR3 length: 14 amino acids. The chain's CDR3 is CASSDGQPNYGYTF. CDR3 DNA sequence: TGTGCCAGCAGTGATGGACAGCCCAACTATGGCTACACCTTC.

This clone occurred once. The V call is TRBV9, the J call TRBJ2-2; D is possibly TRBD1 (6 bases). CDR3 length: 16 amino acids. In germline, CDR1 is SGDLS, CDR2 YYNGEE. V dropped 4 bases and J dropped 6 bases, with 19 bases sitting between them. The CDR3: CASSPFGAGDPGELFF. In DNA, the CDR3 is TGTGCCAGCAGCCCCTTTGGGGCAGGGGATCCCGGGGAGCTGTTTTTT.

The chain uses TRBV6-2 or TRBV6-3 and TRBJ1-1; D gene ambiguous. The germline V gene encodes CDR1 MNHEY and CDR2 SVGEGT. The CDR3 totals 12 residues. V shed 5 bases and J shed 1 base, with 5 bases lying between them. The CDR3 loop reads CASSRQNTEAFF. The CDR3 DNA is TGTGCCAGCAGTCGACAGAACACTGAAGCTTTCTTT.

This rearrangement joins TRBV24-1 to TRBJ1-2; D unresolved. CDR1 and CDR2 (germline): KGHDR, SFDVKD. The V gene lost 4 bases and the J gene lost 0 bases, with 11 bases spanning the gap. The length of the CDR3 is 15 residues. The CDR3 is CATSDPQNSNYGYTF. The CDR3, as DNA: TGTGCCACCAGTGACCCACAGAATTCTAACTATGGCTACACCTTC.

V gene TRBV4-3 combines with J gene TRBJ2-3; 11 positions agree with TRBD2. Germline values: CDR1 LGHNA, CDR2 YSLEER. The CDR3 is made up of 16 amino acids. V was pared by 3 bases and J by 1 base, with 3 bases of the junction left unmatched. The CDR3 here is CASSQETSGGTDTQYF. The DNA for the CDR3 is TGCGCCAGCAGCCAGGAGACTAGCGGGGGCACAGATACGCAGTATTTT.

The rearrangement joins TRBV6-2 or TRBV6-3 to TRBJ2-5, with 7 bases aligning to TRBD1. CDR1 and CDR2 from the germline V gene are MNHEY and SVGEGT. The CDR3 has 14 residues. V gave up 0 bases and J gave up 5 bases; unmatched junction bases: 3. The CDR3 bases are TGTGCCAGCAGTTACTCGACAGGGATGGAGACCCAGTACTTC. It translates to CASSYSTGMETQYF.

The rearrangement joins TRBV28 to TRBJ2-3; 10 positions agree with TRBD2. The CDR3 totals 14 residues. Germline CDR1 reads MDHEN; CDR2 reads SYDVKM. Germline trimming cut 6 bases from V and 7 bases from J; bases unmatched to any gene: 7. CDR3 coding DNA: TGTGCCAGCAGGCCAGCGGGGGGGCCGAATACGCAGTATTTT. Its translation is CASRPAGGPNTQYF.

The chain has TRBV11-2 and TRBJ2-7; D unclear. The CDR3 runs to 12 residues. V lost 1 base, J lost 7 bases, and 8 bases lay in between. Looked up from germline, CDR1 is SGHAT and CDR2 is FQNNGV. CDR3 coding DNA: TGTGCCAGCAGCTTAGTGGCGGAGGAGCAGTACTTC. This encodes CASSLVAEEQYF.

The chain's CDR3 is CASRLGGNTGELFF. Written as DNA, the CDR3 is TGTGCCAGCAGATTAGGAGGGAACACCGGGGAGCTGTTTTTT. V gene TRBV27 combines with J gene TRBJ2-2, with D perhaps matching TRBD2 (5 bases). The germline V gene has CDR1 MNHEY and CDR2 SMNVEV (reference sequence). CDR3 length equals 14 residues. V was clipped by 6 bases and J by 1 base, with 9 bases between them.

The J gene is TRBJ2-2, the V gene TRBV11-2; D not certain. Trimming took off 5 bases at V and 7 bases at J, with 11 bases between the two ends. The CDR3 consists of 13 residues. Germline loops: CDR1 SGHAT, CDR2 FQNNGV. As DNA, the CDR3 is TGTGCCAGCAGCCAAGGCCGGAGCGGGGAGCTGTTTTTT. Its translation: CASSQGRSGELFF. The full variable domain, rest sourced from reference TRBV11-2 and TRBJ2-2, is EAGVAQSPRYKIIEKRQSVAFWCNPISGHATLYWYQQILGQGPKLLIQFQNNGVVDDSQLPKDRFSAERLKGVDSTLKIQPAKLEDSAVYLCASSQGRSGELFFGEGSRLTVL.

The rearrangement uses TRBV5-8 and TRBJ2-1, with 16 bases matching TRBD2. V lost 4 bases, J lost 8 bases, and 6 bases stayed unmatched. The CDR3 loop spans 16 amino acids. CDR1 and CDR2 from the germline V gene are SGHTS and YDEGEE. The CDR3: CASSTGLAGGRYEQFF. CDR3 sequence (DNA): TGTGCCAGCAGCACGGGACTAGCGGGGGGGCGGTATGAGCAGTTCTTC.

V and J are TRBV9 and TRBJ1-2, with a weak D call TRBD1 (6 bases). Germline CDR1 and CDR2: SGDLS and YYNGEE. The CDR3 is 14 residues long. V was cut by 3 bases and J by 5 bases, with 14 bases left in between. CDR3 sequence reads: CASSGGGTRYGYTF. DNA for the CDR3: TGTGCCAGCAGCGGGGGGGGCACAAGGTATGGCTACACCTTC.

The chain carries TRBV9 and TRBJ2-7, with D possibly matching TRBD2 (6 bases). CDR3 length: 14 residues. The germline gives CDR1 SGDLS, CDR2 YYNGEE. Trimming cost V 2 bases and J 4 bases, with 13 bases left between them. CDR3 nucleotide sequence: TGTGCCAGCAGCGTTTCCGGGACTCGGTACGAGCAGTACTTC. Translation gives CASSVSGTRYEQYF.

The CDR3 spells CASSLRGITEAFF. DNA of the CDR3: TGTGCCAGCAGTTTAAGGGGCATTACTGAAGCTTTCTTT. J is TRBJ1-1 and V is TRBV28; a weak D match, TRBD1 (5 bases). The CDR3 sequence is 13 residues long. The V end lost 2 bases, the J end lost 5 bases, and 9 bases lay between the germline ends. The germline CDR1 and CDR2 sequences are MDHEN and SYDVKM.

The chain employs TRBV15 and TRBJ2-5; 7 bases are a match to TRBD1. V lost 1 base and J lost 2; bases outside the gene matches: 7. There are 16 residues in the CDR3. The germline gives CDR1 LNHNV, CDR2 YYDKDF (reference sequence). The CDR3 is CATSRALGGGQETQYF. CDR3 nucleotides: TGTGCCACCAGCAGAGCCCTAGGGGGCGGGCAAGAGACCCAGTACTTC. The full variable domain, with the rest looked up from reference TRBV15 and TRBJ2-5, is DAMVIQNPRYQVTQFGKPVTLSCSQTLNHNVMYWYQQKSSQAPKLLFHYYDKDFNNEADTPDNFQSRRPNTSFCFLDIRSPGLGDTAMYLCATSRALGGGQETQYFGPGTRLLVL.